The clone carrying this T cell receptor (beta chain) occurred a few times. Assay: immunoSEQ multiplex PCR; the TCRdb copy retains only in-frame clones and omits some. The sample lists fewer than 700,000 clones, approximately 91% seen once, with about 8% in the top ten. The ends lost 6 bases at V and 12 bases at J; junction bases unmatched: 6. CDR1 is DFQATT and CDR2 is SNEGSKA in the germline V gene (reference sequence). This CDR3 is 10 amino acids long. This entry is derived from a study of blood T cell repertoires in COVID-19. As for the study in general: T cells, B-cell-depleted T cells, or PBMCs provided the cDNA or gDNA that served as material.

The sequencing sample was made of peripheral blood. The chain is built from TRBV20-1 and TRBJ1-1; 8 bases are shared with TRBD1. The sequence came from a woman in her forties or fifties with COVID-19, enrolled during active disease. This CDR3 reads CSARTGRTFF. The CDR3 DNA is TGCAGTGCCAGGACAGGGCGGACTTTCTTT.